A single T cell receptor beta chain is shown here with its context. Sequencing was performed with immunoSEQ multiplex PCR; in TCRdb, only in-frame clones are kept and a portion is missing. The sample records more than 70,000 clones, 90% to 96% being singletons. Germline CDR1 MDHEN, CDR2 SYDVKM. Trimming stripped 4 bases from V and 5 bases from J, with 14 bases between. The CDR3 has 14 residues. These data originate in a study of cytomegalovirus exposure and HLA in healthy donors. The V call is TRBV28, the J call TRBJ2-5; no firm D call. The sequence derives from a man between 18 and 35 years old in good health and CMV-seropositive. Sequenced material: PBMCs. CDR3 sequence reads: CASSSAASAETQYF. For the CDR3, the DNA is TGTGCCAGCAGTTCGGCTGCCAGCGCCGAGACCCAGTACTTC.